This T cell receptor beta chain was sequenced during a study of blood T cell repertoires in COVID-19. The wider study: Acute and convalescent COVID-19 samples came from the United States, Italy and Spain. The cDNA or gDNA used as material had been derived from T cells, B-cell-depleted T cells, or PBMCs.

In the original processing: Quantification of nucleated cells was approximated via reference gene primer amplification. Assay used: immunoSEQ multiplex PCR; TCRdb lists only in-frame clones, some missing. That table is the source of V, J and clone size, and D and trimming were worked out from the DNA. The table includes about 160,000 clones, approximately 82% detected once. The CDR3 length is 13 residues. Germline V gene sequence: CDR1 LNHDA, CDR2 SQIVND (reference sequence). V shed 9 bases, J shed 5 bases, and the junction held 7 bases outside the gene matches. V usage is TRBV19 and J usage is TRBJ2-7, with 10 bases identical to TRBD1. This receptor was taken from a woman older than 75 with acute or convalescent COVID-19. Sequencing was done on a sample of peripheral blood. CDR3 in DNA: TGTGCCAGCGGGACAGGGGTTATCAACGAGCAGTACTTC. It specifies CASGTGVINEQYF.